This T cell receptor (beta chain) was sequenced during a study of radiation and T cells in renal cell carcinoma. Study-wide results and limits: No pretreatment tumor biopsies were available for baseline clonotypes. Top tumor clonotypes rose in blood 2 weeks post-radiation, then contracted.

The germline CDR1 and CDR2 sequences are MDHEN and SYDVKM. The CDR3 sequence is 13 residues long. The ends lost 8 bases at V and 0 bases at J; junction bases unmatched: 2. Comment on this clone: Its antigen remains unidentified.

Assay: immunoSEQ multiplex PCR; the TCRdb copy retains only in-frame clones and omits some. The data hold 120,000 to 150,000 clones, with 86% observed a single time. Time point described: blood 4 weeks post-SBRT, at nephrectomy. Treatment reported: 15 Gy SBRT to primary tumor, nephrectomy 4 weeks later. Nephrectomy followed 15 Gy stereotactic body radiation by 4 weeks. Clear cell pathology was present in this patient's renal cell carcinoma. The input for sequencing was blood, taken from a patient whose treatment included radiotherapy and nephrectomy. This TCR was sampled from a woman between 45 and 60 years old with renal cell carcinoma. The chain joins TRBV28 to TRBJ1-2; 8 bases agree with TRBD1. This chain's CDR3 is CASETGANYGYTF. The CDR3 DNA sequence: TGTGCCAGCGAGACAGGGGCTAACTATGGCTACACCTTC.